The present T cell receptor (beta chain) was sequenced within a study of T cell clones after liver transplantation. Study information: A pre-transplant mixed lymphocyte reaction with TCRbeta sequencing defined graft-donor-reactive clones followed in post-transplant blood. Whole-study results and caveats: These preliminary findings come from unstandardized post-transplant sampling times.

Repertoires were generated with immunoSEQ multiplex PCR, while TCRdb's copy carries only in-frame clones and drops some. Of about 76,000 clones listed, roughly 80% were seen once; the top ten hold over 2.5%. Worth noting for this clone: Its antigen is undetermined.

This TCR derives from a human patient who received a liver transplant. A subset of T cells may come from the graft donor. The input for sequencing was CD4+ T cells from blood, taken at the 22-month timepoint.

The DNA for the CDR3 is TGCGCCAGCAGCCAAGATCGTTACGGGCTCCGGGGTGAGCAGTTCTTC. Residues: CASSQDRYGLRGEQFF. The rearrangement joins TRBV4-3 to TRBJ2-1; tentatively, D is TRBD2 (5 bases). The CDR3 extends over 16 amino acids. Between the trimmed V and J ends, which lost 0 bases and 9 bases, there was a span of 18 bases. Germline CDR1 is LGHNA and CDR2 is YSLEER.